This T cell receptor (beta chain) was captured in a study of T cell changes during pregnancy in multiple sclerosis (dated by TCRdb to about 2019). Background for the entire study: Changes in the T cell repertoire over the course of pregnancy were examined in this study in women with multiple sclerosis.

Receptor libraries were prepared by the immunoSEQ multiplex PCR assay. This is the immuneACCESS table as TCRdb keeps it, with only in-frame sequences that have V and J called. A part of the clones is gone; compared with another copy, unresolved V genes explain less than half, and the rest is unexplained. Within this sample are around 100,000 clones, with roughly nine tenths of them counted one time only. The ten biggest clones cover 3% to 3.5% of the sample. The CDR3 goes from the cysteine to the phenylalanine over 17 residues. Here the CDR3 DNA is all that survives: 51 bases in frame from base 1. V is cut back by 5 bases and J by 3 bases, with 9 bases in the junction unmatched. In the germline V gene, CDR1 corresponds to SGDLS and CDR2 to YYNGEE. Turning to this clone: The antigen it binds to is not known. No much larger clone is present one base from it, and per-base qualities are unavailable.

The sequencing used peripheral blood, collected after pregnancy. The chain is assembled from TRBV9 and TRBJ1-5; TRBD1 matches 12 bases in the middle. The receptor comes from a female donor with multiple sclerosis, enrolled in a pregnancy study. The DNA reads as follows: TGTGCCAGCAGACGGGACAGGGGGCGAATTTACAATCAGCCCCAGCATTTT. Its coded protein is CASRRDRGRIYNQPQHF. The variable domain in full, with residues beyond the CDR3 obtained from the reference TRBV9 and TRBJ1-5 genes, is DSGVTQTPKHLITATGQRVTLRCSPRSGDLSVYWYQQSLDQGLQFLIQYYNGEERAKGNILERFSAQQFPDLHSELNLSSLELGDSALYFCASRRDRGRIYNQPQHFGDGTRLSIL.